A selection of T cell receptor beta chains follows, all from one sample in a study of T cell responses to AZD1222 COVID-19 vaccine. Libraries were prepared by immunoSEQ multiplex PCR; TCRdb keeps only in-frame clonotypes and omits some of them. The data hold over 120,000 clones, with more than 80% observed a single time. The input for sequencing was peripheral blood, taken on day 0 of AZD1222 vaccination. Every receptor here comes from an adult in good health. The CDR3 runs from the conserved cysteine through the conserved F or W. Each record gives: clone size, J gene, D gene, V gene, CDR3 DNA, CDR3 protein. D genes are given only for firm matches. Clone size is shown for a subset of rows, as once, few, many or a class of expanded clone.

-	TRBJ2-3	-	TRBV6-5	TGTGCCAGCAGTTTGGAACTTAGCACAGATACGCAGTATTTT	CASSLELSTDTQYF
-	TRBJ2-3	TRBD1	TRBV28	TGTGCCAGCAGCCCCGCGGACAGGGACACAGATACGCAGTATTTT	CASSPADRDTDTQYF
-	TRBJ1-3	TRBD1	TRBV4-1	TGCGCCAGCAGCCACCACGGGCGACAGGGGGGAAACACCATATATTTT	CASSHHGRQGGNTIYF
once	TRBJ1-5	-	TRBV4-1	TGCGCCAGCAGCCAAGTATTCTTGCCGGGGCGACACTCTTCGGGCAATCAGCCCCAGCATTTT	CASSQVFLPGRHSSGNQPQHF
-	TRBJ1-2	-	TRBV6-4	TGTGCCAGCAGTGGATACCCCGGGGAGGGGGGCTACACCTTC	CASSGYPGEGGYTF
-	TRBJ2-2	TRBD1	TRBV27	TGTGCCAGCAGGGACAGGGGCTGGAACACCGGGGAGCTGTTTTTT	CASRDRGWNTGELFF
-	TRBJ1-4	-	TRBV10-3	TGTGCCATCAGTGCAGTGGGGGCGCATGAAAAACTGTTTTTT	CAISAVGAHEKLFF
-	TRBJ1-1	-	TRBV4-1	TGCGCCAGCAGCCAAGGACAGCGTAACACTGAAGCTTTCTTT	CASSQGQRNTEAFF
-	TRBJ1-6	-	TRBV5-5	TGTGCCAGCAGCTTGCCAGGGTCGGGATCACCCCTCCACTTT	CASSLPGSGSPLHF
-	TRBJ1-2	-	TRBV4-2	TGTGCCAGCAGCCAAGACAGCCCCTCCCGATGGGGAGGCTACACCTTC	CASSQDSPSRWGGYTF
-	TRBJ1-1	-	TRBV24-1	TGTGCCACCAGTGGCCCCGGGGGAGGGGAAGCTTTCTTT	CATSGPGGGEAFF
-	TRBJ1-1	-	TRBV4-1	TGCGCCAGCAGCCTAGACATGGGAGGCACTGAAGCTTTCTTT	CASSLDMGGTEAFF
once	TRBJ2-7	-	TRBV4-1	TGCGCCAGCAGCCTAAACTCCCTGTACTCCCCGAGGGCGTACGAGCAGTACTTC	CASSLNSLYSPRAYEQYF
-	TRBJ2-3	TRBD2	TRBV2	TGTGCCAGCAGTCGTGTGCCTAGCGGGAACACAGATACGCAGTATTTT	CASSRVPSGNTDTQYF
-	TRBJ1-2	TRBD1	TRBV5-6	TGTGCCAGCAGCTTGGCCGCAGGGGGGCGCGCCTATGGCTACACCTTC	CASSLAAGGRAYGYTF
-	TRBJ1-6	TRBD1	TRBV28	TGTGCCAGCAGTCCTCCGGGACAGGGGAATTCACCCCTCCACTTT	CASSPPGQGNSPLHF
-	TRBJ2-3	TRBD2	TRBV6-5	TGTGCCAGCAGTTACACTAGCGGGAGATTTGATACGCAGTATTTT	CASSYTSGRFDTQYF
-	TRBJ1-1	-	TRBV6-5	TGTGCCAGCATTCGGCGATCAGGCTTTAACACTGAAGCTTTCTTT	CASIRRSGFNTEAFF
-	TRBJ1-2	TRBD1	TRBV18	TGTGCCAGCTCACCGGGACAGGTCTCTTACCCTAACTATGGCTACACCTTC	CASSPGQVSYPNYGYTF
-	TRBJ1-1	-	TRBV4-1	TGCGCCAGCACCGACTTGGGGGCCAACACTGAAGCTTTCTTT	CASTDLGANTEAFF
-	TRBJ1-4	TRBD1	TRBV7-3	TGTGCCAGCGCCCAGGGGGCAAATGAAAAACTGTTTTTT	CASAQGANEKLFF
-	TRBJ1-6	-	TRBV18	TGTGCCAGCTCATCAGGGGACGGTCTTGCACCCCTCCACTTT	CASSSGDGLAPLHF
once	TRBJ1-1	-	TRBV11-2	TGTGCCAGCAGCTTAGTGGTTTGGGGGGACACTGAAGCTTTCTTT	CASSLVVWGDTEAFF
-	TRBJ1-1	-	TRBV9	TGTGCCAGCAGCCCCCGCCGGAGCTTGAACACTGAAGCTTTCTTT	CASSPRRSLNTEAFF
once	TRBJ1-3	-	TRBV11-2	TGTGCCAGCAGCTTAATAGTGGGCACTAGCTCTGGAAACACCATATATTTT	CASSLIVGTSSGNTIYF
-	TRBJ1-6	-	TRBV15	TGTGCCACCAGCGGCAGTCCCGGGACGTATCCGGGGGTTAATTCACCCCTCCACTTT	CATSGSPGTYPGVNSPLHF
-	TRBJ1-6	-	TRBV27	TGTGCCAGCAGTTTAACCCCGGGCTCCTATAATTCACCCCTCCACTTT	CASSLTPGSYNSPLHF
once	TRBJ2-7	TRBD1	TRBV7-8	TGTGCCAGCAGCTTAGCTTGGACAGGGCGGCTCCCCTCGTACGAGCAGTACTTC	CASSLAWTGRLPSYEQYF
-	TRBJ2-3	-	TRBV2	TGTGCCAGCATCTTCGACACAGGAAGCACAGATACGCAGTATTTT	CASIFDTGSTDTQYF
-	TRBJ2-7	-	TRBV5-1	TGCGCCAGCAGCTTGGTTGGGGGACGGACTCTAAGCGAGCAGTACTTC	CASSLVGGRTLSEQYF
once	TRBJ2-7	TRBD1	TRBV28	TGTGCCAGCATTACGTCGGGACAGGGGTTATTTGGGGAGCAGTACTTC	CASITSGQGLFGEQYF
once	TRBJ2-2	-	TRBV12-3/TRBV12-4	TGTGCCAGCAGTTTCCGGGGGTCCGGGGAGCTGTTTTTT	CASSFRGSGELFF
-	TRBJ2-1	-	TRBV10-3	TGTGCCATCAGACAAGAGGACACCATCAATGAGCAGTTCTTC	CAIRQEDTINEQFF
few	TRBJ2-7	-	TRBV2	TGTGCCAGCAGGACGGACTTTTACGAGCAGTACTTC	CASRTDFYEQYF
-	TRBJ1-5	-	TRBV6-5	TGTGCCAGCCAGAAGGTGGGGAATCAGCCCCAGCATTTT	CASQKVGNQPQHF
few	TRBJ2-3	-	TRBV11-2	TGTGCCAGCAGCTTTTTAGGGCCGGATACGCAGTATTTT	CASSFLGPDTQYF
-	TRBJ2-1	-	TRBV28	TGTGCCAGCAGTTCACCGCTAGCACTTAAGTACAATGAGCAGTTCTTC	CASSSPLALKYNEQFF
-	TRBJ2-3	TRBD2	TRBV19	TGTGCCAGTAGGACTAGCGGCGTTAGCACAGATACGCAGTATTTT	CASRTSGVSTDTQYF
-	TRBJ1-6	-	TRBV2	TGTGCCAGCAGTGAAGCGGGCAGGGATGGCTCACCCCTCCACTTT	CASSEAGRDGSPLHF
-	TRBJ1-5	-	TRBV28	TGTGCCAGCAGTTCTCAGGGTCAGCCCCAGCATTTT	CASSSQGQPQHF
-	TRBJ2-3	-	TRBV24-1	TGTGCCACCAGCCCCCTTTCCCTCACAGATACGCAGTATTTT	CATSPLSLTDTQYF
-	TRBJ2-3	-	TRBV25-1	TGTGCCAGTTCTGTCCTCCCCACAGATACGCAGTATTTT	CASSVLPTDTQYF